This T cell receptor beta chain comes out of a study of T-cell reconstitution after alpha-beta-depleted transplantation in children. The TCRbeta library incorporated unique molecular identifiers. TCRdb independently ran MiXCR on the PCR reads; one entry per CDR3 protein. The repertoire consists of about 110,000 distinct CDR3 sequences, with around 10% occurring once and the leading ten covering 34%. With 3 bases clipped from V and 9 bases from J, the junction kept 12 bases outside the gene matches. CDR1 is DFQATT and CDR2 is SNEGSKA in the germline V gene (reference sequence). This CDR3 region has 15 residues. This clonotype came up many times.

Sequencing was performed on PBMCs, taken before TCRalphabeta/CD19-depleted stem cell transplant. The receptor was isolated from a boy between 2 and 10 years old with acute lymphoblastic leukemia, due to receive a stem cell transplant. V gene TRBV20-1 combines with J gene TRBJ2-1; TRBD2 aligns across 9 bases. The CDR3, as DNA: TGCAGTGCTAGGGCCCCTAGCGGGGCCAGGGGTGAGCAGTTCTTC. Translating it yields CSARAPSGARGEQFF.